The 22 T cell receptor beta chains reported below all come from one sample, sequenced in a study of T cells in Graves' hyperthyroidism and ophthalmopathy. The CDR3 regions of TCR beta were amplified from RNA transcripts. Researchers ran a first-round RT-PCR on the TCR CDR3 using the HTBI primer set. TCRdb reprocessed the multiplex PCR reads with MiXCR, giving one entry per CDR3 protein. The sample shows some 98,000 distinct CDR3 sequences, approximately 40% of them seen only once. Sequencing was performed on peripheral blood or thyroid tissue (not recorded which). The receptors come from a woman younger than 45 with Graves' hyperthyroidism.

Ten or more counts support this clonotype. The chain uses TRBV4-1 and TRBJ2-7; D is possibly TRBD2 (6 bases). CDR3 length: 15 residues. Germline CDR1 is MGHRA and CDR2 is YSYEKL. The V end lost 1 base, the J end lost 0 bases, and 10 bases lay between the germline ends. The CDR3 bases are TGCGCCAGCAGCCAAGTGTGGCGGGACTCCTACGAGCAGTACTTC. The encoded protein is CASSQVWRDSYEQYF.

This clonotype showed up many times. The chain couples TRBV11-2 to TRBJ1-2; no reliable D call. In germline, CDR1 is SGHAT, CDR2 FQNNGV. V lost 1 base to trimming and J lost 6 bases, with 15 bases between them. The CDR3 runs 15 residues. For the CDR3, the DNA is TGTGCCAGCAGCTTAGCGTCCAATTCAAGGGATGGCTACACCTTC. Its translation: CASSLASNSRDGYTF.

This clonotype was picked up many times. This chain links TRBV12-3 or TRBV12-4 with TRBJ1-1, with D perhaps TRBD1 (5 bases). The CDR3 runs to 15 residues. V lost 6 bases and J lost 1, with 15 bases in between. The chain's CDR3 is CASRVLEGTNTEAFF. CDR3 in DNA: TGTGCCAGCAGAGTTTTGGAGGGGACGAACACTGAAGCTTTCTTT.

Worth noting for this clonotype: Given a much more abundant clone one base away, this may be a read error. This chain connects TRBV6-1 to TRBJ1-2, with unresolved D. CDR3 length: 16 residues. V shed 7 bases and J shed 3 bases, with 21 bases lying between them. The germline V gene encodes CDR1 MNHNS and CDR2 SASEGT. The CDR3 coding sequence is TGTGCCAGCAAGAAGAAAACCGGGATAGGGTACTATGGCTACACCTTC. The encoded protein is CASKKKTGIGYYGYTF.

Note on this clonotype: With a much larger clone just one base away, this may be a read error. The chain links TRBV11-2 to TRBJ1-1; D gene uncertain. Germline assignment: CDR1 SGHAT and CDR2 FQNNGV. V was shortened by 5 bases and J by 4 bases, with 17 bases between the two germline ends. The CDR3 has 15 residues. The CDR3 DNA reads TGTGCCAGCAGCACAATCAGATGCTGTATCACTGAAGCTTTCTTT. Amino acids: CASSTIRCCITEAFF.

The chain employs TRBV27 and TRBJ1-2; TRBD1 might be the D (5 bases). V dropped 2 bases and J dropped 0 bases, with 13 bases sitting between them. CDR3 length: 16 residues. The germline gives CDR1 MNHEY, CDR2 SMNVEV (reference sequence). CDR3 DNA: TGTGCCAGCAGTTTAAGACAGCCACGAGCTAACTATGGCTACACCTTC. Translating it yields CASSLRQPRANYGYTF.

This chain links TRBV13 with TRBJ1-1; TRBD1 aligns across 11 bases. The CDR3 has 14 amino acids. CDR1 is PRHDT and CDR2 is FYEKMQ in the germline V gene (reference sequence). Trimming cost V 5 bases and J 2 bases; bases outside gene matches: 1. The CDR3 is CASSGQGANTEAFF. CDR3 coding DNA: TGTGCCAGCAGCGGACAGGGGGCTAACACTGAAGCTTTCTTT.

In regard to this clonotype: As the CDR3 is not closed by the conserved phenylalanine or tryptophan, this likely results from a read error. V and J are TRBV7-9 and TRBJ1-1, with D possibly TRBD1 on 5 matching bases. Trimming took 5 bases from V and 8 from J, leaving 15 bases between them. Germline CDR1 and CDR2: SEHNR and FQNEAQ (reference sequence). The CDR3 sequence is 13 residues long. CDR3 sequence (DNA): TGTGCCAGCAGCCCGTCAGGGCGGGGGGAAGCTTTCCTT. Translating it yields CASSPSGRGEAFL.

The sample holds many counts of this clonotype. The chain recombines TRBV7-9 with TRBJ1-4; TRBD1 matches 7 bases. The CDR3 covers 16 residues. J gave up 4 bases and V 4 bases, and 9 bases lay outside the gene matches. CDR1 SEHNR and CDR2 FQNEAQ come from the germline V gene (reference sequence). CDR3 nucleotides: TGTGCCAGCAGCTCGAGGACAGGCCCAAGTAATGAAAAACTGTTTTTT. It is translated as CASSSRTGPSNEKLFF.

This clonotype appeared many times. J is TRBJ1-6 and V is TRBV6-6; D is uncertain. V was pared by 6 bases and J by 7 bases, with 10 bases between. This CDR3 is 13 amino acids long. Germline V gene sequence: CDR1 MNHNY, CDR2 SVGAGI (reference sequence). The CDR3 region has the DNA TGTGCCAGCAGCCGGTTGATGAATTCACCCCTCCACTTT. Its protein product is CASSRLMNSPLHF.

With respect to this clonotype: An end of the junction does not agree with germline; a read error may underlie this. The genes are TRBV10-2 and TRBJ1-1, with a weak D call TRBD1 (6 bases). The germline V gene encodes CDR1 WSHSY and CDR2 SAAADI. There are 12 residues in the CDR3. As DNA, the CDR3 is TGCGCCAGTCAGGGGTTGGACGCTGAAGCCTTCTTT. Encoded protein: CASQGLDAEAFF.

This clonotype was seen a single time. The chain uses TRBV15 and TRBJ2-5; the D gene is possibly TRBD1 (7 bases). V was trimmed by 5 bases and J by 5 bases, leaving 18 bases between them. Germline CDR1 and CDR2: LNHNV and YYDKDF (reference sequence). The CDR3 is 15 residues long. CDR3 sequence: CATSGGTDVGETQYF. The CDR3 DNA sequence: TGTGCCACCAGCGGCGGGACAGACGTCGGGGAGACCCAGTACTTC. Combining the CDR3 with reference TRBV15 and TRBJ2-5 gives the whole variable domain DAMVIQNPRYQVTQFGKPVTLSCSQTLNHNVMYWYQQKSSQAPKLLFHYYDKDFNNEADTPDNFQSRRPNTSFCFLDIRSPGLGDTAMYLCATSGGTDVGETQYFGPGTRLLVL.

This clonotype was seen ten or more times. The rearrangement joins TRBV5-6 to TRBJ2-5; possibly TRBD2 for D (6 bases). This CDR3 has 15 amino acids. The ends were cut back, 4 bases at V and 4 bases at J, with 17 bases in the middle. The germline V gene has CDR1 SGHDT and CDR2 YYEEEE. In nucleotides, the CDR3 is TGTGCCAGCAGCACCGGGACTTTAGATCCAGAGACCCAGTACTTC. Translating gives CASSTGTLDPETQYF.

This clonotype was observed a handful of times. CDR3 sequence: CSASGSEYNEQFF. For the CDR3, the DNA is TGCAGTGCTAGCGGGAGTGAATACAATGAGCAGTTCTTC. The rearrangement uses TRBV20-1 and TRBJ2-1; maybe TRBD2 (6 bases). The CDR3 covers 13 residues. Germline V gene lookup returns CDR1 DFQATT and CDR2 SNEGSKA (reference sequence). V lost 3 bases, J lost 4 bases, and 10 bases lay in between.

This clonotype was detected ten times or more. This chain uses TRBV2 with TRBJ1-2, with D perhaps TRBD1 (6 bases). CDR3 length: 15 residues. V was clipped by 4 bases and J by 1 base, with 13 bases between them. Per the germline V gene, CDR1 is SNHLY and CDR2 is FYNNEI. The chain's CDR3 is CASSVGQPVNYGYTF. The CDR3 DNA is TGTGCCAGCAGTGTTGGACAGCCGGTTAACTATGGCTACACCTTC.

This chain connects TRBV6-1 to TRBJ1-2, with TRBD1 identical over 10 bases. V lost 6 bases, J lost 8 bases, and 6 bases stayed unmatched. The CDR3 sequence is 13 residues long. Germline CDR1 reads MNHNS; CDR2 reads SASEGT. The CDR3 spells CASSVGTGDGYTF. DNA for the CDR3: TGTGCCAGCAGCGTCGGGACAGGGGACGGCTACACCTTC.

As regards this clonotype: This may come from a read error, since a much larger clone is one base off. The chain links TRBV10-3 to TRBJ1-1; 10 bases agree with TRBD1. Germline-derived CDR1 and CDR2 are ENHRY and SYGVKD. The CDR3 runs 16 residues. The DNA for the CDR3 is TGTGCCAGCAGTGAACTGGGGACAGGGGCGGACACTGAAGCTTTCTTT. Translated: CASSELGTGADTEAFF.

The CDR3 nucleotides are TGTGCCAGCAGTCCCAGACTAGCGGGAGAAGAGCAGTACTTC. Amino acid sequence: CASSPRLAGEEQYF. The chain links TRBV28 to TRBJ2-7, with TRBD2 identical over 12 bases. The CDR3 covers 14 residues. Germline loops: CDR1 MDHEN, CDR2 SYDVKM. J lost 7 bases, V lost 5 bases, and 6 bases had no gene match.

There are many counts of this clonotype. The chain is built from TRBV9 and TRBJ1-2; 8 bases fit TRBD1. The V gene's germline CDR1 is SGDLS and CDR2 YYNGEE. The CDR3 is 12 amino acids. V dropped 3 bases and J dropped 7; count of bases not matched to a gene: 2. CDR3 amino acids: CASSATGVGYTF. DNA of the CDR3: TGTGCCAGCAGCGCGACAGGGGTTGGCTACACCTTC.

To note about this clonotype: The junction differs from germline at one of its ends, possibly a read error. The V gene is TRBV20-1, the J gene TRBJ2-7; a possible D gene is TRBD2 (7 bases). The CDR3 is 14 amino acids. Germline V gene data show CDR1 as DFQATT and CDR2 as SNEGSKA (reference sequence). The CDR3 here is CSAINRGVRQDQDF. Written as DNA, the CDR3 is TGCAGTGCCATCAACCGGGGGGTACGACAGGATCAGGACTTC.

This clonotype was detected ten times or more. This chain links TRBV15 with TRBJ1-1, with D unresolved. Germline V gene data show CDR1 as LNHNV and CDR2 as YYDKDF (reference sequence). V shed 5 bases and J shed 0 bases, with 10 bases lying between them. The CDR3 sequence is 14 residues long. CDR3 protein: CATSYRVMNTEAFF. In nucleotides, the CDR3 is TGTGCCACCAGCTATAGAGTAATGAACACTGAAGCTTTCTTT.

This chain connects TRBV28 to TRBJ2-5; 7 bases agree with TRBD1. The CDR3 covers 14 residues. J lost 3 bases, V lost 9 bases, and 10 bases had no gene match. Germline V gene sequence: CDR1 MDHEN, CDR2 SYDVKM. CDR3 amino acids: CASLTGAGEETQYF. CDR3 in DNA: TGTGCCAGTCTCACAGGGGCAGGCGAAGAGACCCAGTACTTC.